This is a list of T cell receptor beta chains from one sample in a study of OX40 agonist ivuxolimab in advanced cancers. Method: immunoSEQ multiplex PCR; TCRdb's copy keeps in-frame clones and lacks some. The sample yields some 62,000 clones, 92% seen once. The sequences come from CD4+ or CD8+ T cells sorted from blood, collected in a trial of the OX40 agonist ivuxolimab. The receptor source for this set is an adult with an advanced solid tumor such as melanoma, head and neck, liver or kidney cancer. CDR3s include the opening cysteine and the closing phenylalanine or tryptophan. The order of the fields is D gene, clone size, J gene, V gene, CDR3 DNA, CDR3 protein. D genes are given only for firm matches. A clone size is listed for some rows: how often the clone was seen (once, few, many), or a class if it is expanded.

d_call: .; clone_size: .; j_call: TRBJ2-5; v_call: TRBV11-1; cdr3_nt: TGTGCCAGCAGGTTAGGGGGGGTGGTACAAGAGACCCAGTACTTC; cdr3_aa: CASRLGGVVQETQYF
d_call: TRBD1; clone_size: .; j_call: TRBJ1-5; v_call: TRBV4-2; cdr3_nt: TGTGCCAGCAGCCACGGACAGGGTGGGAAAAACAATCAGCCCCAGCATTTT; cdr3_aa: CASSHGQGGKNNQPQHF
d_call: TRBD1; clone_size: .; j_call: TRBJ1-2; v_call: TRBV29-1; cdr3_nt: TGCAGCGCTCAGGGGGGTAACTATGGCTACACCTTC; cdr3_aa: CSAQGGNYGYTF
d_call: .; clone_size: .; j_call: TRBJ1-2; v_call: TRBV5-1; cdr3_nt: TGCGCCAGCAGCTTGGCCATTTCAGGTCTTAACTATGGCTACACCTTC; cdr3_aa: CASSLAISGLNYGYTF
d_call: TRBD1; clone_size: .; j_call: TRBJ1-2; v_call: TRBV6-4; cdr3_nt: TGTGCCAGCAAGGCTGGGGACAGTACCTATGGCTACACCTTC; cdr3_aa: CASKAGDSTYGYTF
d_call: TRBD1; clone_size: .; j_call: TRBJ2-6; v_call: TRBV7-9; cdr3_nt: TGTGCCAGCAGGGTAGCAGGGGGCGTTACTGGGGCCAACGTCCTGACTTTC; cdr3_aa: CASRVAGGVTGANVLTF
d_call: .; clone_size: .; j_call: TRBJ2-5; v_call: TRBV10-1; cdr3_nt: TGCGCCAGCAGTGGCCCGTCAGGGGACACCCAGTACTTC; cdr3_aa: CASSGPSGDTQYF
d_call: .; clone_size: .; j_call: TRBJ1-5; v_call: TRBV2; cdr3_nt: TGTGCCAGCAGTCGCGGGTTATCCCTCCCAGGTCAGCCCCAGCATTTT; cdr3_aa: CASSRGLSLPGQPQHF
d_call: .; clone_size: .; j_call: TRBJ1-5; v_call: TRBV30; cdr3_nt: TGTGCCTGGAGCCATGGGGCGGGTAGCAATCAGCCCCAGCATTTT; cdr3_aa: CAWSHGAGSNQPQHF
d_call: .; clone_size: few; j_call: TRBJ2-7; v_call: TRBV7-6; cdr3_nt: TGTGCCAGCAGCCCTCAGACAGGCTCCTACGAGCAGTACTTC; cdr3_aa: CASSPQTGSYEQYF
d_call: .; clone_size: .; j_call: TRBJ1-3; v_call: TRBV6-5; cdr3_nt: TGTGCCAGCAGTTACTCATCGGTTGGAAACACCATATATTTT; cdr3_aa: CASSYSSVGNTIYF
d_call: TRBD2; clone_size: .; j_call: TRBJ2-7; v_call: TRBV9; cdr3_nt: TGTGCCAGCAGCGTAGGGGAGGGGTGGGACTTGGAGCAGTACTTC; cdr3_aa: CASSVGEGWDLEQYF
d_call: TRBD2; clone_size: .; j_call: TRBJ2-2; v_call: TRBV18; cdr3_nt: TGTGCCAGCTCACCGCGGGGAGGGACCGGGGAGCTGTTTTTT; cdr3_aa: CASSPRGGTGELFF
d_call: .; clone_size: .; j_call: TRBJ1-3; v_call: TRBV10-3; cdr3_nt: TGTGCCATGATGGACGGACCCCTCTCTGGAAACACCATATATTTT; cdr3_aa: CAMMDGPLSGNTIYF
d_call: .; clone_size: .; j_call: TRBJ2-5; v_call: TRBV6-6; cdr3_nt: TGTGCCAGCAGTTACTCAAAACAGCGGGAGACCCAGTACTTC; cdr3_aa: CASSYSKQRETQYF
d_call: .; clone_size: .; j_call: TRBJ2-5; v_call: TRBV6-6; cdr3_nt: TGTGCCAGCACCAACTTAGGGGGGACCCAGTACTTC; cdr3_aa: CASTNLGGTQYF
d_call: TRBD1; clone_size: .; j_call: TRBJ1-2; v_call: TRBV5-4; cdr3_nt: TGTGCCAGCAGCTCTACCAAAGACAGGGGTGACTATGGCTACACCTTC; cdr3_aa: CASSSTKDRGDYGYTF
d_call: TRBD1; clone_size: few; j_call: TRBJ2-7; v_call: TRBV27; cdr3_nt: TGTGCCAGCAGCCGCTATGGACAGGGGGCTTCCTACGAGCAGTACTTC; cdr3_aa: CASSRYGQGASYEQYF
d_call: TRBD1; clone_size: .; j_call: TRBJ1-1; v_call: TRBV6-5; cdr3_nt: TGTGCCAGCAGTCAACAGACAGGGTCCGACACTGAAGCTTTCTTT; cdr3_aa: CASSQQTGSDTEAFF
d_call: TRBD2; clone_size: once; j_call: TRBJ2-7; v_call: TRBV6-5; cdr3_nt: TGTGCCAGCAGTTCTAGCGGCTCCTACGAGCAGTACTTC; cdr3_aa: CASSSSGSYEQYF
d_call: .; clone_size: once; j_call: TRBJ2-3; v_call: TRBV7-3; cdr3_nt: TGTGCCAGCAGACTCGGCGGACCCAGACTCACAGATACGCAGTATTTT; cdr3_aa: CASRLGGPRLTDTQYF
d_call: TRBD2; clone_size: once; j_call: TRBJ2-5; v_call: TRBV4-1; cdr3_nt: TGCGCCAGCAGCCATTTGGGGCGGGGGGGCCTAGAGACCCAGTACTTC; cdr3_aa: CASSHLGRGGLETQYF